This T cell receptor beta chain was captured in a study of CXCR3-negative and CXCR3-positive naive CD8 T cells. For this clonotype: Its antigen is not known.

Germline CDR1 and CDR2: SGHAT and FQNNGV. This CDR3 region has 17 residues. Researchers prepared the TRB cDNA libraries using 5' RACE with UMI labels. From its re-call of the 5' RACE reads, TCRdb lists each CDR3 protein once, without DNA. The specimen's table records some 130,000 distinct CDR3 sequences. Study conclusions and caveats: Diversity in memory CD8+ cells fell much lower than the comparably high levels seen in both naive subsets.

A CD45RO-CCR7+CD27+CD95- profile was what naive CD8+ T cells displayed. The sequencing sample was made of naive CXCR3- CD8+ T cells from blood. Subset: CD45RO-CCR7+CD27+CD95- naive CD8+ T cells lacking CXCR3 (TNR3-). J is TRBJ1-2 and V is TRBV11-2; checking the TCRdb D call of TRBD1 is not possible without DNA. The clonotype originates from a human donor in good health. Some clones in this sample may be carry-over from other donors' samples. CDR3 sequence: CAGSPDRDKRGVYGYTF. Combining the CDR3 with reference TRBV11-2 and TRBJ1-2 gives the whole variable domain EAGVAQSPRYKIIEKRQSVAFWCNPISGHATLYWYQQILGQGPKLLIQFQNNGVVDDSQLPKDRFSAERLKGVDSTLKIQPAKLEDSAVYLCAGSPDRDKRGVYGYTFGSGTRLTVV.